Given below is one T cell receptor beta chain in context. Its antigen is unidentified. The germline V gene has CDR1 MRHNA and CDR2 SNTAGT. Trimming took 2 bases from V and 5 from J, leaving 13 bases between them. This CDR3 has 15 amino acids. This record comes from a study of OX40 agonist ivuxolimab in advanced cancers. Looking at the study overall: Ivuxolimab, an agonistic anti-OX40 (CD134) antibody, was given to patients. Antecedent anti-PD-1, anti-PD-L1 or anti-CTLA-4 therapy was permissible, with 35% to 40% having received some.

Study findings and constraints: On average, a greater number of expanded clones characterised CD8+ T cells relative to CD4+. Doses of 0.1 to 3.0 mg/kg were accompanied by clonal expansion of CD4+ and CD8+ blood T cells by week 6.

Clones were read by immunoSEQ multiplex PCR, and TCRdb kept only the in-frame ones, dropping some. The table lists around 80,000 clones, approximately 90% of them singletons, with roughly 0.17% in the top ten. The input for sequencing was CD4+ or CD8+ T cells sorted from blood, taken in a trial of the OX40 agonist ivuxolimab. This TCR derives from an adult with an advanced solid tumor such as melanoma, head and neck, liver or kidney cancer. The rearrangement joins TRBV6-4 to TRBJ1-5; TRBD1 might be the D (5 bases). CDR3 sequence reads: CASSDGTKIDQPQHF. The CDR3 nucleotides read TGTGCCAGCAGTGACGGGACGAAGATAGATCAGCCCCAGCATTTT.